This TCR beta chain was sequenced in a study of cytomegalovirus exposure and HLA in healthy donors. Of note for this clone: Its cognate antigen is unknown.

Study-wide results and limits: A missense variant in DCLRE1C was later tied to TCR beta V- and J-gene trimming.

Germline CDR1 reads SGHKS; CDR2 reads YYEKEE (reference sequence). The CDR3 has 16 amino acids. V shed 4 bases, J shed 4 bases, and the junction held 7 bases outside the gene matches. Both 60 Vbeta primers and 13 Jbeta primers went into the PCR. Libraries were prepared by immunoSEQ multiplex PCR; TCRdb keeps only in-frame clonotypes and omits some of them. The ten most abundant clones cover approximately 1.6% of a sample with around 75,000 clones. This clonotype originated in a woman in her sixties in good health and CMV-seronegative. The source material was PBMCs. The rearrangement joins TRBV5-5 to TRBJ1-5, with 11 bases identical to TRBD1. The CDR3 DNA reads as TGTGCCAGCAGCCCAAGGACAGGGGGCCCTAATCAGCCCCAGCATTTT. It translates to CASSPRTGGPNQPQHF.